The 31 T cell receptor beta chains below all came from one sample that was sequenced in a study of cytomegalovirus exposure and HLA in healthy donors. The PCR contained 60 Vbeta and 13 Jbeta primers. Method: immunoSEQ multiplex PCR; TCRdb's copy keeps in-frame clones and lacks some. Found here are about 210,000 clones, roughly 78% of them singletons; the top ten hold around 0.44%. Sequencing was carried out using PBMCs. The receptors stem from a boy younger than 18 in good health and CMV-seronegative.

The V call is TRBV29-1, the J call TRBJ2-7, with 10 positions matching TRBD1. This CDR3 spans 15 amino acids. V lost 2 bases, J lost 6 bases, and 10 bases stayed unmatched. The germline V gene has CDR1 SQVTM and CDR2 ANQGSEA. The CDR3, as DNA: TGCAGCGTTGAATGGGGGGGGACAGGGGTCGGCGAGCAGTACTTC. Its translation is CSVEWGGTGVGEQYF.

This clone was detected only a few times. The chain uses TRBV7-8 and TRBJ1-6; 7 nucleotides agree with TRBD1. The CDR3 has 13 residues. V shed 2 bases, J shed 11 bases, and the junction held 3 bases outside the gene matches. CDR1 is SGHVS, CDR2 FQNEAQ, per germline. CDR3 DNA sequence: TGTGCCAGCAGCTTAACAGGGGAGGCACCCCTCCACTTT. It translates to CASSLTGEAPLHF.

The chain employs TRBV7-2 and TRBJ2-3; 9 nucleotides match TRBD2. Germline V gene data show CDR1 as SGHTA and CDR2 as FQGNSA. CDR3 length: 15 amino acids. With 4 bases clipped from V and 1 base from J, the junction kept 3 bases outside the gene matches. The CDR3 nucleotides are TGTGCCAGCAGCTCCAGACTAGCGGGCACAGATACGCAGTATTTT. Amino acids: CASSSRLAGTDTQYF.

The chain joins TRBV19 to TRBJ1-1; D perhaps matches TRBD1 (5 bases). The V gene's germline CDR1 is LNHDA and CDR2 SQIVND (reference sequence). The germline V and J ends were trimmed by 1 base and 4 bases, with 13 bases remaining between them. The CDR3 sequence is 15 residues long. This chain's CDR3 is CASSIAGRRFTEAFF. The DNA for the CDR3 is TGTGCCAGTAGTATAGCAGGGCGTAGGTTCACTGAAGCTTTCTTT.

This clone showed up just a few times. V usage is TRBV5-5 and J usage is TRBJ1-1; D gene uncertain. Trimming shortened V by 0 bases and J by 1 base, and 7 bases separated the two germline ends. Germline V lookup: CDR1 SGHKS, CDR2 YYEKEE (reference sequence). This CDR3 region has 14 residues. The CDR3 DNA sequence: TGTGCCAGCAGCTTGGGTTCGGGGAACACTGAAGCTTTCTTT. Protein: CASSLGSGNTEAFF.

The rearrangement links TRBV6-1 to TRBJ1-2; TRBD1 matches at 9 bases. The CDR3 is made up of 14 amino acids. The V gene end was trimmed by 4 bases and the J gene end by 3 bases; junction bases not matched to a gene: 3. The germline gives CDR1 MNHNS, CDR2 SASEGT. The CDR3 DNA follows: TGTGCCAGCAGTGTAAGACAGGGGGACTATGGCTACACCTTC. It specifies CASSVRQGDYGYTF.

Note on this clone: A read error may produce the germline difference seen at one junction end. The V and J genes are TRBV5-6 and TRBJ1-2; D may be TRBD1 (5 bases). The CDR3 runs 13 residues. CDR1 is SGHDT and CDR2 is YYEEEE in the germline V gene. CDR3 sequence reads: CASSPAWGDGCTF. The CDR3 nucleotides read TGTGCCAGCAGCCCCGCTTGGGGGGACGGCTGCACCTTC.

The chain recombines TRBV27 with TRBJ1-2, with 11 bases lining up with TRBD1. The V gene's germline CDR1 is MNHEY and CDR2 SMNVEV (reference sequence). V gave up 8 bases and J gave up 6 bases; unmatched junction bases: 5. The CDR3 covers 13 residues. The CDR3 sequence: CASRDRGVDGYTF. The CDR3 coding sequence is TGTGCCAGCCGGGACAGGGGGGTTGATGGCTACACCTTC.

The chain employs TRBV30 and TRBJ2-7; unclear D gene. The CDR3 runs 9 residues. V lost 5 bases, J lost 7 bases, and 6 bases lay in between. Per the germline V gene, CDR1 is GTSNPN and CDR2 is SVGIG (reference sequence). CDR3 DNA sequence: TGTGCCTGGGGGCGTGAGCAGTACTTC. It specifies CAWGREQYF.

On this clone: At one of its ends the junction is not consistent with the germline gene, which may arise from a read error. Other DNA sequences within the sample encode an identical CDR3. The chain employs TRBV6-1 and TRBJ2-7, with D perhaps TRBD1 (5 bases). The CDR3 runs to 12 residues. The germline V gene encodes CDR1 MNHNS and CDR2 SASEGT. The CDR3 region has the DNA TGTGCCAGCAGTCATCTCCAGGGCCTTCCCGCCTTC. It translates to CASSHLQGLPAF.

The J gene is TRBJ2-7, the V gene TRBV5-6, with 8 bases that match TRBD2. Per germline, CDR1 SGHDT and CDR2 YYEEEE. The CDR3 totals 14 residues. The junction had 9 bases not matched to a gene; V was cut back by 3 bases and J by 7 bases. The CDR3 sequence: CASSSVSGTREQYF. The DNA of the CDR3 is TGTGCCAGCAGCTCGGTGTCCGGGACTAGGGAGCAGTACTTC.

This clone has just one count. V gene TRBV2 combines with J gene TRBJ2-2; TRBD1 matches 9 bases. This CDR3 region has 18 residues. Trimming at V came to 3 bases and at J to 6 bases, leaving 14 bases not matched to a gene. Germline V gives CDR1 SNHLY, CDR2 FYNNEI. The CDR3 region has the DNA TGTGCCAGCAGTGACCCGGGACAGGGAGTTTTAGATGCCGGGGAGCTGTTTTTT. Its translation: CASSDPGQGVLDAGELFF.

The sample holds a few counts of this clone. The chain couples TRBV14 to TRBJ1-1, with D perhaps TRBD1 (6 bases). Germline V gives CDR1 SGHDN, CDR2 FVKESK. This CDR3 has 13 residues. Trimming pared 5 bases from V and 1 base from J, leaving 8 bases between. CDR3 in amino acids: CASSVQGNTEAFF. The CDR3 DNA follows: TGTGCCAGCAGCGTACAGGGGAACACTGAAGCTTTCTTT.

V and J are TRBV5-1 and TRBJ2-4; D perhaps matches TRBD2 (5 bases). Trimming shortened V by 5 bases and J by 2 bases, and 17 bases separated the two germline ends. The CDR3 length is 16 residues. Germline V gene data show CDR1 as SGHRS and CDR2 as YFSETQ. CDR3 bases: TGCGCCAGCAGGTTTACCGGGGATGGTTCCAAAAACATTCAGTACTTC. Translation: CASRFTGDGSKNIQYF.

The V and J genes are TRBV6-6 and TRBJ2-7, with 7 nucleotides matching TRBD1. With 6 bases clipped from V and 2 bases from J, the junction kept 13 bases outside the gene matches. The CDR3 is made up of 16 amino acids. Per the germline V gene, CDR1 is MNHNY and CDR2 is SVGAGI (reference sequence). The CDR3 spells CASSSPPGTAAYEQYF. DNA for the CDR3: TGTGCCAGCAGCTCCCCGCCAGGGACAGCGGCCTACGAGCAGTACTTC.

The sample holds a few counts of this clone. V gene TRBV6-1 combines with J gene TRBJ2-3; D perhaps matches TRBD2 (5 bases). Germline values: CDR1 MNHNS, CDR2 SASEGT. The CDR3 consists of 14 residues. V was trimmed by 11 bases and J by 2 bases, leaving 17 bases between them. CDR3 in DNA: TGTGCCGCGGGCCACCTGGCGGTCACAGATACGCAGTATTTT. This sequence encodes CAAGHLAVTDTQYF.

The sample holds a few counts of this clone. V is TRBV15 and J is TRBJ2-3; D remains unclear. Trimming took 0 bases from V and 4 from J, leaving 5 bases between them. The CDR3 is 13 amino acids. Germline V lookup: CDR1 LNHNV, CDR2 YYDKDF (reference sequence). In DNA, the CDR3 is TGTGCCACCAGCAGAGATTATTCAGATACGCAGTATTTT. Protein: CATSRDYSDTQYF.

In regard to this clone: At the DNA level, this CDR3 is encoded by other sequences in the same sample as well. This chain links TRBV11-3 with TRBJ2-5; D is perhaps TRBD2 (5 bases). Looked up from germline, CDR1 is SGHNT and CDR2 is YENEEA. The V end was cut by 0 bases, the J end by 6 bases, with 8 bases between. This CDR3 region has 13 residues. CDR3 nucleotides: TGTGCCAGCAGCTTAGATCGAGGGAAGACCCAGTACTTC. Its translation: CASSLDRGKTQYF.

The count of this clone is one. The chain is built from TRBV30 and TRBJ2-5, with D perhaps TRBD2 (6 bases). Germline assignment: CDR1 GTSNPN and CDR2 SVGIG (reference sequence). Between the trimmed V and J ends, which lost 0 bases and 6 bases, there was a span of 26 bases. The length of the CDR3 is 18 residues. In DNA form, the CDR3 reads TGTGCCTGGAGTGTTGGGGGAGAGGACTATAGACTTGAAAAGACCCAGTACTTC. Protein: CAWSVGGEDYRLEKTQYF.

The V and J genes are TRBV7-8 and TRBJ1-5; 9 bases fit TRBD1. The germline V gene encodes CDR1 SGHVS and CDR2 FQNEAQ. CDR3 size: 15 residues. V lost 4 bases, J lost 4 bases, and 5 bases stayed unmatched. CDR3 region: CASSSHRGRNQPQHF. The DNA for the CDR3 is TGTGCCAGCAGCTCCCACAGGGGGCGAAATCAGCCCCAGCATTTT.

The V gene is TRBV2, the J gene TRBJ1-1; D unclear. The germline V and J ends were trimmed by 2 bases and 5 bases, with 12 bases remaining between them. This CDR3 is built from 14 residues. Germline loops: CDR1 SNHLY, CDR2 FYNNEI. The DNA of the CDR3 is TGTGCCAGCAGTGAATGGACGGGAGGAACTGAAGCTTTCTTT. This gives the protein CASSEWTGGTEAFF. The whole variable domain, remainder taken from reference TRBV2 and TRBJ1-1, is EPEVTQTPSHQVTQMGQEVILRCVPISNHLYFYWYRQILGQKVEFLVSFYNNEISEKSEIFDDQFSVERPDGSNFTLKIRSTKLEDSAMYFCASSEWTGGTEAFFGQGTRLTVV.

The chain joins TRBV30 to TRBJ2-7; a possible D gene is TRBD1 (6 bases). V was shortened by 1 base and J by 1 base, with 11 bases between the two germline ends. Germline CDR1 and CDR2: GTSNPN and SVGIG (reference sequence). This CDR3 has 14 amino acids. In nucleotides, the CDR3 is TGTGCCTGGAGTGGTGACAGGATTTCCTACGAGCAGTACTTC. Protein sequence: CAWSGDRISYEQYF.

The chain links TRBV2 to TRBJ2-5, with D hard to call. Trimming cost V 11 bases and J 5 bases, with 15 bases left between them. Germline CDR1 and CDR2: SNHLY and FYNNEI. This CDR3 comprises 12 residues. The CDR3 protein is CAVARGTETQYF. Written as DNA, the CDR3 is TGTGCCGTCGCTAGAGGTACGGAGACCCAGTACTTC.

Of note for this clone: An end of the junction differs from the germline gene, which may be a read error. The genes are TRBV11-3 and TRBJ2-7; maybe TRBD2 (6 bases). The CDR3 spans 11 residues. In germline, CDR1 is SGHNT, CDR2 YENEEA. The CDR3 nucleotides are TGTGCCAGCAGCTTATATGTGACTAGTAGGTTC. Its translation is CASSLYVTSRF.

The sample holds a few counts of this clone. The V call is TRBV5-6, the J call TRBJ1-2, with 11 bases lining up with TRBD1. Trimming cost V 1 base and J 2 bases; bases outside gene matches: 7. CDR3 length equals 17 residues. Germline V gene sequence: CDR1 SGHDT, CDR2 YYEEEE. CDR3 DNA: TGTGCCAGCAGCTTGTATGGGGACAGGGGGGACAACTATGGCTACACCTTC. It translates to CASSLYGDRGDNYGYTF.

Worth noting for this clone: This specimen includes other DNA sequences encoding the same CDR3. J is TRBJ1-1 and V is TRBV10-3; possible D gene TRBD1, 6 bases. Germline V gene lookup returns CDR1 ENHRY and CDR2 SYGVKD. V lost 3 bases to trimming and J lost 0 bases, with 8 bases between them. The CDR3 has 14 residues. CDR3 in amino acids: CAISEQGMNTEAFF. CDR3 DNA: TGTGCCATCAGTGAACAGGGTATGAACACTGAAGCTTTCTTT.

V is TRBV5-1 and J is TRBJ2-5; TRBD2 matches at 7 bases. The V gene end was trimmed by 4 bases and the J gene end by 1 base; junction bases not matched to a gene: 4. This CDR3 has 14 amino acids. From germline, CDR1 is SGHRS and CDR2 YFSETQ. CDR3 DNA: TGCGCCAGCAGCCCAGGGACTACCCAAGAGACCCAGTACTTC. It specifies CASSPGTTQETQYF.

CDR3: CASRTVAYGYTF. CDR3 nucleotides: TGTGCCAGCAGAACGGTTGCGTATGGCTACACCTTC. The chain links TRBV28 to TRBJ1-2; D remains ambiguous. Germline CDR1 reads MDHEN; CDR2 reads SYDVKM. The CDR3 runs to 12 residues. Trimming left V 6 bases short and J 5 bases short, with 10 bases between.

The V gene is TRBV4-1, the J gene TRBJ1-2; 7 bases agree with TRBD1. The germline V gene encodes CDR1 MGHRA and CDR2 YSYEKL. V was clipped by 1 base and J by 13 bases; unmatched bases: 6. CDR3 length equals 12 residues. CDR3 region: CASSQVQGPTTF. The CDR3 DNA follows: TGCGCCAGCAGCCAAGTACAGGGGCCTACCACCTTC.

This clone was counted a single time. The chain joins TRBV29-1 to TRBJ2-2; TRBD1 matches 8 bases. V was pared by 6 bases and J by 2 bases, with 5 bases of the junction left unmatched. CDR1 is SQVTM and CDR2 is ANQGSEA in the germline V gene. The CDR3 runs to 14 residues. Here the CDR3 DNA reads TGCAGCGTAGCGACAGGGGCCAACACCGGGGAGCTGTTTTTT. It translates to CSVATGANTGELFF.

This sequence joins TRBV7-6 and TRBJ2-3; tentatively, D is TRBD2 (6 bases). The length of the CDR3 is 14 residues. V gave up 7 bases and J gave up 4 bases, with 15 bases separating them. Germline loops: CDR1 SGHVS, CDR2 FNYEAQ. The CDR3 DNA reads as TGTGCCAGCACCTCACTAAGGGACTCAGATACGCAGTATTTT. Translation: CASTSLRDSDTQYF. Full variable domain (remainder filled in from reference TRBV7-6 and TRBJ2-3): GAGVSQSPRYKVTKRGQDVALRCDPISGHVSLYWYRQALGQGPEFLTYFNYEAQQDKSGLPNDRFSAERPEGSISTLTIQRTEQRDSAMYRCASTSLRDSDTQYFGPGTRLTVL.